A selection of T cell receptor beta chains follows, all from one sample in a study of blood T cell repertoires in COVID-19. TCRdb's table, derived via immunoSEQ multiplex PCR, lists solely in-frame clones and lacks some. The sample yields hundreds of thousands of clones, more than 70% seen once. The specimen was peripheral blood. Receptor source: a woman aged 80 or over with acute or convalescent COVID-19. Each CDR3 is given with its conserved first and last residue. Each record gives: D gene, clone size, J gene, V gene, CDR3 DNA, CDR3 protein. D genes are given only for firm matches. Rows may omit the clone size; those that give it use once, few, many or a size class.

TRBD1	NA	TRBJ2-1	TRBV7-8	TGTGCCAGCAGGGATAAGCGATACAGGGGGCGGACTACAAAATTTAATGAGCAGTTCTTC	CASRDKRYRGRTTKFNEQFF
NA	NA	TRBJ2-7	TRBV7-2	TGTGCCAGCAGCTTAGATGGCGGAGCCTACGAGCAGTACTTC	CASSLDGGAYEQYF
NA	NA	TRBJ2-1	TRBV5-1	TGCGCCAGCAGCTTAGGTCCCAGGGTCCCCAATGAGCAGTTCTTC	CASSLGPRVPNEQFF
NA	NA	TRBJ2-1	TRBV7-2	TGTGCCAGCAGCCCTACTTCCCAGGGGAGCAATGAGCAGTTCTTC	CASSPTSQGSNEQFF
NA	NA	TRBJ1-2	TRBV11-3	TGTGCCAGCAGCGGCGACAGGAGATACTATGGCTACACCTTC	CASSGDRRYYGYTF
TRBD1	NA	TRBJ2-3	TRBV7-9	TGTGCCAGCAGTTTCGGGACAGGAAGGTATAGAGATACGCAGTATTTT	CASSFGTGRYRDTQYF
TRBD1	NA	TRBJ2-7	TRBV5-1	TGCGCCAGCAGCAGACAGGCCGGGACAGGGAGCTCCTACGAGCAGTACTTC	CASSRQAGTGSSYEQYF
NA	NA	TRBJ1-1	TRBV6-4	TGTGCCAGCAGTGAAACATATCTCACTGAAGCTTTCTTT	CASSETYLTEAFF
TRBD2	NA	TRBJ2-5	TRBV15	TGTGCCACCAGCAGAGATCTCCCGACTAGCGGGGGGAGCACCCGAGAGACCCAGTACTTC	CATSRDLPTSGGSTRETQYF
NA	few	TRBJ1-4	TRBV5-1	TGCGCCAGCAGCTTGAGGTCGCCGACGGGAGGCTTGACTAATGAAAAACTGTTTTTT	CASSLRSPTGGLTNEKLFF
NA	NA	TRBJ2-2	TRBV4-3	TGCGCCAGCAGCCAAGGAGCACTCGGAGTATCCGGGGAGCTGTTTTTT	CASSQGALGVSGELFF
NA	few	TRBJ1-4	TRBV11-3	TGTGCCAGCAGCCCTCGGAGGGGAACTAATGAAAAACTGTTTTTT	CASSPRRGTNEKLFF
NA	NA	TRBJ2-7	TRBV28	TGTGCCAGCATTGGGACAATAACCTACGAGCAGTACTTC	CASIGTITYEQYF
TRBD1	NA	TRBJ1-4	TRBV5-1	TGCGCCAGCAGCTCGATTCCGGGACAGGGGAATGAAAAACTGTTTTTT	CASSSIPGQGNEKLFF
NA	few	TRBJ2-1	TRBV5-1	TGCGCCAGCAGCTTGGCCCTAGCAGGCAATGAGCAGTTCTTC	CASSLALAGNEQFF
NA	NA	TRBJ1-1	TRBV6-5	TGTGCCAGCAGTTTACTCCCGGGTGGAGGGGCTGAAGCTTTCTTT	CASSLLPGGGAEAFF
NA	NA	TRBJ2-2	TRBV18	TGTGCCAGCTCACCACCGTCGCGGGTCACCGGGGAGCTGTTTTTT	CASSPPSRVTGELFF
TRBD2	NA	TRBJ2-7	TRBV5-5	TGTGCCAGCAGCCCTAGCGGGGGGGTGTACGAGCAGTACTTC	CASSPSGGVYEQYF
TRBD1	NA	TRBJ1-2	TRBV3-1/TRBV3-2	TGTGCCAGCAGCAAAGGACAGGGACTTCCAGCCTATGGCTACACCTTC	CASSKGQGLPAYGYTF
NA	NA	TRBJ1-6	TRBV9	TGTGCCAGCAGCGCACAGGGCGATAATTCACCCCTCCACTTT	CASSAQGDNSPLHF
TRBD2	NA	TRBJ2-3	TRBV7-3	TGTGCCAGCACCGTAAGCGGGGGGACAGATACGCAGTATTTT	CASTVSGGTDTQYF
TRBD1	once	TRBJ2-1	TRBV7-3	TGTGCCAGCAGCTGGGGACAGGGATACAATGAGCAGTTCTTC	CASSWGQGYNEQFF
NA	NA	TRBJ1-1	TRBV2	TGTGCCAGCAGCGGTATGGGGGGCACTGAAGCTTTCTTT	CASSGMGGTEAFF
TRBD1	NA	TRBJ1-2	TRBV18	TGTGCCAGCTCCCAAACTACAGGGGGAACGGGCTATGGCTACACCTTC	CASSQTTGGTGYGYTF
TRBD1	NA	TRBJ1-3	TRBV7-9	TGTGCCAGCAGCTTTACATCCGACAGGGGGCTATCTGGAAACACCATATATTTT	CASSFTSDRGLSGNTIYF
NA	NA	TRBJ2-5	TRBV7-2	TGTGCCAGCAGCTCCTTCGGGGAAGAGACCCAGTACTTC	CASSSFGEETQYF
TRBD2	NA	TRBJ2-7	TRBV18	TGTGCCAGCTCACCAGCACGGGGGGGCTCCTACGAGCAGTACTTC	CASSPARGGSYEQYF
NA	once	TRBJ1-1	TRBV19	TGTGCCAGTAGTACCCCCCGGGGAGGGCTTTTGAACACTGAAGCTTTCTTT	CASSTPRGGLLNTEAFF
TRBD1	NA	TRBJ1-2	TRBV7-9	TGTGCCAGCAGCTTAGCCAGGGGGCTGAACTATGGCTACACCTTC	CASSLARGLNYGYTF
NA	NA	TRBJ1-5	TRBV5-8	TGTGCCAGCAGCTTGGCCGTTGACAGTAGGGTATCATTGCCCCAGCATTTT	CASSLAVDSRVSLPQHF
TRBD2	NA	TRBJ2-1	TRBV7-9	TGTGCCAGCAGTCAACTAGCGGGGGTCTCCTACAATGAGCAGTTCTTC	CASSQLAGVSYNEQFF
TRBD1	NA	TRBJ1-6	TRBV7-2	TGTGCCAGCAGCGCGCGACAGGGTAGTAATTCACCCCTCCACTTT	CASSARQGSNSPLHF
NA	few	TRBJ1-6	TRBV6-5	TGTGCCAGCAGCCGTGCAGGGAATAATAATTCACCCCTCCACTTT	CASSRAGNNNSPLHF
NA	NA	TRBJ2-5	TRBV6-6	TGTGCCAGCAGTCTTTTAGGACTAGGGGGGGCAGAGACCCAGTACTTC	CASSLLGLGGAETQYF
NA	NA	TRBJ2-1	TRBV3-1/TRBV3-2	TGTGCCAGCAGCCAAGGTCTCGCCTCGGGGGTTGTGCAGTTCTTC	CASSQGLASGVVQFF
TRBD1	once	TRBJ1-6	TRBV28	TGTGCCAGCAGTCGAGGACAGGCCCTTATACCCCTCCACTTT	CASSRGQALIPLHF
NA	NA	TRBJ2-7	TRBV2	TGTGCCAGCAGTGATGGTGTACAGGGATCCTACGAGCAGTACTTC	CASSDGVQGSYEQYF
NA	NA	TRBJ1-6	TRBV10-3	TGTGCCATCAGTGGAACAGGGCGCTATAATTCACCCCTCCACTTT	CAISGTGRYNSPLHF
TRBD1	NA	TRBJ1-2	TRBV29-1	TGCAGCGTCGGACGGACAGGGGGCAGCTATGGCTACACCTTC	CSVGRTGGSYGYTF
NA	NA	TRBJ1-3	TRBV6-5	TGTGCCAGCAGTTACGCAGGGAGGGACGGAAACACCATATATTTT	CASSYAGRDGNTIYF
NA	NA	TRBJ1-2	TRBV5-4	TGTGCCAGCAGCTTAGACAGTTACGGCTACACCTTC	CASSLDSYGYTF
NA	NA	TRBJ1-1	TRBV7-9	TGTGCCAGCAGCTTACAGGGGCGGAACACTGAAGCTTTCTTT	CASSLQGRNTEAFF
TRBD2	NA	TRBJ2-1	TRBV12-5	TGTGCTAGTGGTTTTGGAAGCGGGGGGCTCTCCTACAATGAGCAGTTCTTC	CASGFGSGGLSYNEQFF
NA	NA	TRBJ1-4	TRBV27	TGTGCCAGCAGTTTAGTTAGATCCAATGAAAAACTGTTTTTT	CASSLVRSNEKLFF
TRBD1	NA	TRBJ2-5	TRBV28	TGTGCCAGCAGTTTAGGACAGGCGTCGCCGCGGACCCAGTACTTC	CASSLGQASPRTQYF
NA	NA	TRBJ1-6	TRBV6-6	TGTGCCAGCAGTTACTCGACCGGGGTCTATAATTCACCCCTCCACTTT	CASSYSTGVYNSPLHF
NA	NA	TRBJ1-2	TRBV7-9	TGTGCCAGCAGCAGATACTTTGAAGTCGGGTCTTCCTATGGCTACACCTTC	CASSRYFEVGSSYGYTF
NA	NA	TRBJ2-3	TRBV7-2	TGTGCCAGCAGGGGGGCTAGCACAGATACGCAGTATTTT	CASRGASTDTQYF
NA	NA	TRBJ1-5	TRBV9	TGTGCCAGCAGCGCCCAGGGGCTTACGAATCAGCCCCAGCATTTT	CASSAQGLTNQPQHF
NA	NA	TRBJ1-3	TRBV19	TGTGCCAGTAGTAAACAGGGTTCGTTCAGCACCATATATTTT	CASSKQGSFSTIYF
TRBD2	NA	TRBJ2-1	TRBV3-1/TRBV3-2	TGTGCCAGCAGCCAAGTCCTGGGACTAGCGGGGGACAGCTCCTACAATAAGCAGTTCTTC	CASSQVLGLAGDSSYNKQFF
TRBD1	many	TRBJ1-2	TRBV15	TGTGCCACCAGCAGTGGGAGTAACGACAGGGCCGTGGATGGCTACACCTTC	CATSSGSNDRAVDGYTF
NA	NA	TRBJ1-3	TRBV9	TGTGCCAGCAGCGTGGCGTCGGGGAAGGGCCACTCTGGAAACACCATATATTTT	CASSVASGKGHSGNTIYF